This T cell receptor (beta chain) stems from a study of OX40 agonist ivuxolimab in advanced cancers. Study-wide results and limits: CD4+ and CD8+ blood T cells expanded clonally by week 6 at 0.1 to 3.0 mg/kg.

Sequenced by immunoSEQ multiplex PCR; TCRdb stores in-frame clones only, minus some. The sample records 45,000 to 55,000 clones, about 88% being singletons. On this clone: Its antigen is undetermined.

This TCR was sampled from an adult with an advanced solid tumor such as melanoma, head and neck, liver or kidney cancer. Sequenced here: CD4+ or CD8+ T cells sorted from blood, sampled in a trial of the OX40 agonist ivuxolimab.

CDR3: CASSLVSGYGYTF. The CDR3 DNA follows: TGCGCCAGCAGCTTGGTCTCAGGATATGGCTACACCTTC. The gene calls are TRBV5-1 and TRBJ1-2; D gene ambiguous. Per the germline V gene, CDR1 is SGHRS and CDR2 is YFSETQ. Trimming stripped 0 bases from V and 5 bases from J, with 8 bases between. The CDR3 consists of 13 residues.